Listed here are 16 T cell receptor beta chains from one sample, sequenced in a study of early T cells in non-severe SARS-CoV-2 infection. TCRdb redid the calling of the 5' RACE reads with MiXCR, one entry per CDR3 protein. This sample carries about 20,000 distinct CDR3 sequences, more than 5% of them seen once, and the ten largest clones take about 14%. This material consisted of whole blood, taken at baseline. All receptors derive from an adult who was a healthcare worker with PCR-confirmed SARS-CoV-2 infection or an uninfected control (not recorded which).

This clonotype has a count of ten or more. The V call is TRBV5-4, the J call TRBJ2-3, with 9 bases matching TRBD2. The length of the CDR3 is 17 residues. Germline V gene lookup returns CDR1 SGHNT and CDR2 YYREEE (reference sequence). Trimming took 4 bases from V and 2 from J; bases not matched to a gene: 11. CDR3 DNA sequence: TGTGCCAGCAGCCCCTGGGGCGGGGGGGGCTCCACAGATACGCAGTATTTT. It is translated as CASSPWGGGGSTDTQYF.

The chain is built from TRBV24-1 and TRBJ2-4; D gene ambiguous. The CDR3 runs 13 residues. Trimming removed 5 bases from V and 5 bases from J, with 9 bases in between. In germline, CDR1 is KGHDR, CDR2 SFDVKD. The CDR3 loop is CATSVSSENIQYF. DNA for the CDR3: TGTGCCACCAGTGTAAGTTCAGAAAACATTCAGTACTTC.

This clonotype was counted ten times or more. The genes are TRBV6-1 and TRBJ2-7, with D tentatively TRBD1 (5 bases). V dropped 3 bases and J dropped 5 bases, with 14 bases sitting between them. CDR1 is MNHNS, CDR2 SASEGT, per germline. CDR3 length: 14 amino acids. CDR3 residues: CASSEWQGIDEQYF. DNA of the CDR3: TGTGCCAGCAGTGAGTGGCAGGGTATCGACGAGCAGTACTTC.

This clonotype was seen a few times. The chain joins TRBV5-1 to TRBJ1-6, with D possibly TRBD1 on 5 matching bases. CDR3 length: 13 residues. The germline V gene has CDR1 SGHRS and CDR2 YFSETQ. With 7 bases removed from V and 12 bases from J, the gap between germline ends came to 17 bases. Written as DNA, the CDR3 is TGCGCCAGCGCCGGACTGGGGGTAGAACCCCTCCACTTT. This encodes CASAGLGVEPLHF.

This clonotype was seen more than once but under ten times. V gene TRBV18 combines with J gene TRBJ1-1; D might be TRBD1 (5 bases). The CDR3 extends over 15 amino acids. Trimming shortened V by 4 bases and J by 3 bases, and 15 bases separated the two germline ends. Germline assignment: CDR1 KGHSH and CDR2 LQKENI. CDR3 bases: TGTGCCAGCTCACTGGGGCGGGCCCCGGACACTGAAGCTTTCTTT. Amino acids: CASSLGRAPDTEAFF.

This sequence joins TRBV20-1 and TRBJ2-1, with 8 nucleotides matching TRBD1. V trimming: 1 base; J trimming: 10 bases; junction bases outside the gene matches: 12. Germline CDR1 is DFQATT and CDR2 is SNEGSKA (reference sequence). This CDR3 comprises 15 residues. Here the CDR3 reads CSARANDRGAGEQFF. For the CDR3, the DNA is TGCAGTGCTAGAGCTAATGACAGGGGCGCGGGGGAGCAGTTCTTC.

Relative to its sample, this clonotype is medium-sized. V and J are TRBV10-2 and TRBJ2-3; D ambiguous. Trimming removed 3 bases at V and 5 bases at J, with 6 bases between. This CDR3 has 12 amino acids. The germline V gene has CDR1 WSHSY and CDR2 SAAADI. In DNA, the CDR3 is TGCGCCAGCAGTGACCCACTAGATACGCAGTATTTT. It specifies CASSDPLDTQYF.

This clonotype was observed at least ten times. This chain uses TRBV12-3 or TRBV12-4 with TRBJ2-5; no reliable D call. Deletions cut 2 bases from V and 5 bases from J, with 6 bases between. The CDR3 sequence is 12 residues long. The CDR3 sequence: CASSLSLETQYF. Written as DNA, the CDR3 is TGTGCCAGCAGTTTATCGCTTGAGACCCAGTACTTC.

There are many counts of this clonotype. The V gene is TRBV12-3 or TRBV12-4, the J gene TRBJ1-1, with D possibly being TRBD1 (6 bases). V dropped 5 bases and J dropped 0 bases, with 10 bases sitting between them. CDR3 length equals 14 residues. CDR3 in DNA: TGTGCCAGCAGTCTGACAGGCATGAACACTGAAGCTTTCTTT. This codes for CASSLTGMNTEAFF.

This clonotype was detected ten times or more. The chain carries TRBV5-1 and TRBJ1-4, with D tentatively TRBD1 (5 bases). Per germline, CDR1 SGHRS and CDR2 YFSETQ. This CDR3 is 16 amino acids long. V gave up 6 bases and J gave up 3 bases, with 18 bases separating them. The CDR3 DNA reads TGCGCCAGCACCCGGGGTGGACAATCGGCTAATGAAAAACTGTTTTTT. Residues: CASTRGGQSANEKLFF.

This chain uses TRBV4-1 with TRBJ2-3, with a tentative D call TRBD2 (5 bases). The germline CDR1 and CDR2 sequences are MGHRA and YSYEKL. Trimming shortened V by 1 base and J by 4 bases, and 9 bases separated the two germline ends. The CDR3 loop spans 14 amino acids. The CDR3 bases are TGCGCCAGCAGCCAAGCCTCCGGGGCAGATACGCAGTATTTT. Amino acids: CASSQASGADTQYF.

CDR3 in amino acids: CASSSIFARGDSYEQYF. Here the CDR3 DNA reads TGTGCCAGCAGCTCGATATTCGCGAGGGGCGACTCCTACGAGCAGTACTTC. The chain links TRBV7-2 to TRBJ2-7; D assignment may be TRBD1 or TRBD2 (5 bases each). The CDR3 covers 17 residues. V was trimmed by 4 bases and J by 0 bases, leaving 19 bases between them. Germline V lookup: CDR1 SGHTA, CDR2 FQGNSA.

This chain links TRBV6-5 with TRBJ2-3; D not certain. The V gene's germline CDR1 is MNHEY and CDR2 SVGAGI. V lost 7 bases to trimming and J lost 0 bases, with 23 bases between them. CDR3 size: 18 residues. CDR3 region: CASNPPGVVGTSTDTQYF. CDR3 coding DNA: TGTGCCAGCAACCCCCCGGGTGTTGTCGGAACTAGCACAGATACGCAGTATTTT.

This chain connects TRBV20-1 to TRBJ2-1; D possibly corresponds to TRBD2 (6 bases). The CDR3 is 13 residues long. Trimming pared 0 bases from V and 10 bases from J, leaving 13 bases between. The germline V gene encodes CDR1 DFQATT and CDR2 SNEGSKA (reference sequence). In DNA, the CDR3 is TGCAGTGCTAGAGATCCTTCGGGGGTCGAGCAGTTCTTC. It codes for CSARDPSGVEQFF.

A few counts support this clonotype. V usage is TRBV7-3 and J usage is TRBJ2-1; D ambiguous. Germline-derived CDR1 and CDR2 are SGHTA and FQGTGA. This CDR3 spans 14 amino acids. V was trimmed by 2 bases and J by 5 bases, leaving 10 bases between them. The CDR3 spells CASSLFSENNEQFF. CDR3 bases: TGTGCCAGCAGCTTATTTTCGGAAAACAATGAGCAGTTCTTC.

The chain uses TRBV27 and TRBJ1-6, with TRBD1 as a possible D gene (5 bases). The V and J ends lost 6 bases and 5 bases respectively, with 14 bases between them. Germline values: CDR1 MNHEY, CDR2 SMNVEV (reference sequence). This CDR3 is built from 15 residues. The CDR3 sequence: CASRGEGLHNSPLHF. As DNA, the CDR3 is TGTGCCAGCAGGGGAGAGGGGCTTCATAATTCACCCCTCCACTTT.